The 13 T cell receptor beta chains listed next were all sequenced from one sample in a study of T cell responses to AZD1222 COVID-19 vaccine. Only in-frame clones appear in the TCRdb table, and some are missing; sequencing was by immunoSEQ multiplex PCR. Here the sample spans fewer than 180,000 clones, 85% to 95% being singletons. Specimen: peripheral blood, collected on day 0 of AZD1222 vaccination. The receptors originated from an adult in good health.

CDR3 nucleotide sequence: TGTGCCAGCAGCTTCGGACAAGGGCCCCACAATGAGCAGTTCTTC. The encoded protein is CASSFGQGPHNEQFF. This chain links TRBV7-3 with TRBJ2-1, with D possibly matching TRBD1 (5 bases). CDR1 and CDR2 (germline): SGHTA, FQGTGA. There are 15 residues in the CDR3. Deletions cut 3 bases from V and 5 bases from J, with 14 bases between. The whole variable domain, filled in from reference TRBV7-3 and TRBJ2-1, reads GAGVSQTPSNKVTEKGKYVELRCDPISGHTALYWYRQSLGQGPEFLIYFQGTGAADDSGLPNDRFFAVRPEGSVSTLKIQRTERGDSAVYLCASSFGQGPHNEQFFGPGTRLTVL.

The chain joins TRBV4-1 to TRBJ2-1, with 7 nucleotides matching TRBD1. CDR1 is MGHRA and CDR2 is YSYEKL in the germline V gene. V was clipped by 6 bases and J by 7 bases; unmatched bases: 3. The CDR3 contains 12 residues. This chain's CDR3 is CASSTTGNEQFF. CDR3 coding DNA: TGCGCCAGCAGTACGACAGGGAATGAGCAGTTCTTC.

The rearrangement links TRBV4-3 to TRBJ2-5; D is uncertain. This CDR3 contains 14 residues. Germline CDR1 reads LGHNA; CDR2 reads YSLEER. Trimming removed 4 bases from V and 5 bases from J, with 14 bases in between. This CDR3 is CASSPPRCVETQYF. The CDR3 nucleotides read TGCGCCAGCAGCCCACCGAGGTGCGTGGAGACCCAGTACTTC.

The chain employs TRBV7-2 and TRBJ1-5; D perhaps matches TRBD1 (5 bases). CDR1 and CDR2 (germline): SGHTA, FQGNSA. V lost 4 bases to trimming and J lost 8 bases, with 15 bases between them. The CDR3 spans 14 residues. The CDR3 spells CASSSDIKAEPQHF. CDR3 DNA: TGTGCCAGCAGCTCGGACATCAAGGCCGAGCCCCAGCATTTT.

The CDR3 DNA sequence: TGTGCCAGCACCTCTCCAAATAGCAATCAGCCCCAGCATTTT. Translated: CASTSPNSNQPQHF. V gene TRBV2 combines with J gene TRBJ1-5; no clear D gene. V gave up 7 bases and J gave up 0 bases, with 10 bases separating them. This CDR3 comprises 14 residues. From germline, CDR1 is SNHLY and CDR2 FYNNEI.

The V gene is TRBV6-5, the J gene TRBJ2-7, with D perhaps being TRBD1 or TRBD2 (5 bases each). The CDR3 sequence is 14 residues long. Germline V gene data show CDR1 as MNHEY and CDR2 as SVGAGI. V lost 0 bases and J 3 bases, leaving 9 bases between the germline ends. The CDR3 nucleotides are TGTGCCAGCAGTTACTCCGGGGCAGGCTACGAGCAGTACGTC. It yields the protein CASSYSGAGYEQYV.

This clone was counted between two and nine times. The CDR3 DNA sequence: TGTGCCAGCTCGCGCGGGACGGTGAACACCGGGGAGCTGTTTTTT. Protein sequence: CASSRGTVNTGELFF. The chain recombines TRBV18 with TRBJ2-2; D is perhaps TRBD2 (6 bases). CDR1 and CDR2 from the germline V gene are KGHSH and LQKENI. CDR3 length: 15 amino acids. The ends were cut back, 6 bases at V and 1 base at J, with 12 bases in the middle.

CDR3 DNA: TGTGCCACCAGCAGAGATCTGGGGGGAATCGATGAGCAGTTCTTC. It encodes CATSRDLGGIDEQFF. The chain couples TRBV15 to TRBJ2-1; a possible D gene is TRBD2 (6 bases). The CDR3 sequence is 15 residues long. CDR1 and CDR2 from the germline V gene are LNHNV and YYDKDF (reference sequence). V lost 0 bases, J lost 8 bases, and 14 bases lay in between. Looking up the rest from reference TRBV15 and TRBJ2-1 gives the full variable domain: DAMVIQNPRYQVTQFGKPVTLSCSQTLNHNVMYWYQQKSSQAPKLLFHYYDKDFNNEADTPDNFQSRRPNTSFCFLDIRSPGLGDTAMYLCATSRDLGGIDEQFFGPGTRLTVL.

The genes are TRBV28 and TRBJ1-2; D is unresolved. CDR3 size: 12 residues. Germline V lookup: CDR1 MDHEN, CDR2 SYDVKM. Trimming removed 6 bases from V and 3 bases from J, with 8 bases in between. In DNA, the CDR3 is TGTGCCAGCAGGGATTTGGACTATGGCTACACCTTC. This encodes CASRDLDYGYTF.

V gene TRBV7-9 combines with J gene TRBJ1-2; D is unclear. CDR1 SEHNR and CDR2 FQNEAQ come from the germline V gene (reference sequence). V dropped 2 bases and J dropped 7 bases, with 11 bases sitting between them. The CDR3 runs 13 residues. This CDR3 is CASSLSERGGYTF. The DNA of the CDR3 is TGTGCCAGCAGCTTAAGCGAGCGGGGTGGCTACACCTTC.

This chain joins TRBV24-1 and TRBJ1-5; no firm D call. The germline gives CDR1 KGHDR, CDR2 SFDVKD. V shed 3 bases and J shed 4 bases, with 18 bases lying between them. This CDR3 has 17 residues. CDR3 in amino acids: CATSDPRVERMNQPQHF. The CDR3 bases are TGTGCCACCAGTGATCCCCGGGTAGAACGGATGAATCAGCCCCAGCATTTT.

This chain joins TRBV18 and TRBJ1-1; unclear D gene. Trimming cost V 3 bases and J 0 bases, with 11 bases left between them. Germline loops: CDR1 KGHSH, CDR2 LQKENI. This CDR3 is built from 15 residues. The CDR3 bases are TGTGCCAGCTCACCCCGGACTATCATGAACACTGAAGCTTTCTTT. Encoded protein: CASSPRTIMNTEAFF. Together with reference TRBV18 and TRBJ1-1, the CDR3 gives the full variable domain: NAGVMQNPRHLVRRRGQEARLRCSPMKGHSHVYWYRQLPEEGLKFMVYLQKENIIDESGMPKERFSAEFPKEGPSILRIQQVVRGDSAAYFCASSPRTIMNTEAFFGQGTRLTVV.

The chain links TRBV19 to TRBJ2-3; D is possibly TRBD2 (5 bases). Germline V gene sequence: CDR1 LNHDA, CDR2 SQIVND (reference sequence). This CDR3 spans 17 amino acids. Trimming stripped 6 bases from V and 6 bases from J, with 25 bases between. The CDR3 protein is CASSMWAGRMEEDTQYF. The CDR3 bases are TGTGCCAGTAGCATGTGGGCAGGCAGGATGGAGGAGGATACGCAGTATTTT.